This TCR beta chain was identified in a study of T-cell reconstitution after alpha-beta-depleted transplantation in children. Trimming cost V 4 bases and J 0 bases, with 22 bases left between them. Looked up from germline, CDR1 is MDHEN and CDR2 is SYDVKM. This CDR3 is built from 20 residues. In this sample, this clonotype turned up many times. Preparation of the TCRbeta library used unique molecular identifiers. TCRdb redid the calling of the PCR reads with MiXCR, one entry per CDR3 protein. The sample lists fewer than 250,000 distinct CDR3 sequences, around 8% occurring once. The sample in question was PBMCs, mostly from graft donor cells, obtained 180 days after TCRalphabeta/CD19-depleted stem cell transplant. The genes are TRBV28 and TRBJ1-6; the D gene is possibly TRBD1 (5 bases). The sequence came from a male patient under 18 who had a stem cell transplant for acute lymphoblastic leukemia, so the T cells may come from the graft donor. Here the CDR3 DNA reads TGTGCCAGCAGTTCGTCTCTGCAGGGACCTCGCCTCTCCTATAATTCACCCCTCCACTTT. This gives the protein CASSSSLQGPRLSYNSPLHF.